These 3 T cell receptor beta chains were all obtained from the same sample, sequenced in a study of response to subunit inactivated influenza vaccine. MiXCR, run by TCRdb on the RT-PCR reads, gives a single entry per CDR3 protein. Among approximately 530,000 distinct CDR3 sequences listed, 7.5% to 8.5% were seen once. The sample consisted of PBMCs from blood, taken around 25 months after vaccination. The source of these receptors is a man between 50 and 70 years old who received an inactivated influenza vaccine.

This clonotype was counted at least ten times. J is TRBJ1-5 and V is TRBV27; TRBD1 might be the D (5 bases). The CDR3 sequence is 15 residues long. The V gene's germline CDR1 is MNHEY and CDR2 SMNVEV (reference sequence). With 6 bases removed from V and 1 base from J, the gap between germline ends came to 13 bases. The CDR3 loop reads CASSQGAASNQPQHF. The CDR3 DNA reads TGTGCCAGCAGCCAAGGGGCAGCCAGCAATCAGCCCCAGCATTTT.

In this sample, this clonotype turned up a few times. The rearrangement joins TRBV6-5 to TRBJ2-7; weak D call: TRBD1 (6 bases). This CDR3 is 16 amino acids long. CDR1 and CDR2 from the germline V gene are MNHEY and SVGAGI. V was cut by 0 bases and J by 2 bases, with 14 bases left in between. The CDR3 DNA is TGTGCCAGCAGTTACTCTGGGAAGACAGGCCCCTACGAGCAGTACTTC. Amino acid sequence: CASSYSGKTGPYEQYF.

The V gene is TRBV20-1, the J gene TRBJ2-7; 8 nucleotides agree with TRBD1. CDR1 DFQATT and CDR2 SNEGSKA come from the germline V gene (reference sequence). V was clipped by 5 bases and J by 1 base; unmatched bases: 4. This CDR3 comprises 13 residues. The CDR3 bases are TGCAGTGCTCCGGGACAGGCTTCCTACGAGCAGTACTTC. It is translated as CSAPGQASYEQYF.